Shown below are 18 T cell receptor beta chains from a single sample sequenced in a study of T cell repertoires in aging, cancer and after chemotherapy. TRB rearrangements spanning V, D and J were amplified using mixed TRB-A/B primers. TCRdb recomputed calls from the multiplex PCR reads with MiXCR, one row per CDR3 protein. The data contain approximately 2,000 distinct CDR3 sequences, around a quarter of them singletons. TCR beta rearrangements were amplified from peripheral blood genomic DNA. Sequencing used blood. The receptors derive from a human donor with a solid tumor.

This CDR3 is CASSQDPLGFGNTIYF. CDR3 coding DNA: TGTGCCAGCAGCCAAGATCCCTTGGGGTTCGGAAACACCATATATTTT. The genes are TRBV4-2 and TRBJ1-3; unclear D gene. This CDR3 is 16 amino acids long. Germline V CDR1 and CDR2: LGHNA, YNFKEQ. The V gene lost 0 bases and the J gene lost 4 bases, with 13 bases spanning the gap.

By sample fraction, this clonotype is medium-sized. This chain connects TRBV5-6 to TRBJ2-1; 11 bases agree with TRBD1. CDR3 length: 15 residues. After removal of 3 bases from V and 4 bases from J, the junction contained 3 bases not matched to a gene. Germline V CDR1 and CDR2: SGHDT, YYEEEE. The CDR3 coding sequence is TGTGCCAGCAGCTCCGGGACAGGGGGGTACAATGAGCAGTTCTTC. Its protein is CASSSGTGGYNEQFF.

By sample share, this clonotype is medium-sized. The chain employs TRBV6-2 or TRBV6-3 and TRBJ1-6, with D possibly being TRBD1 (6 bases). This CDR3 spans 16 amino acids. The germline V and J ends were trimmed by 0 bases and 6 bases, with 12 bases remaining between them. CDR1 is MNHEY, CDR2 SVGEGT, per germline. For the CDR3, the DNA is TGTGCCAGCAGTTACTCAGGGGGTCTATCTAATTCACCCCTCCACTTT. Translating it yields CASSYSGGLSNSPLHF.

This clonotype ranks as medium-sized. The rearrangement links TRBV6-2 or TRBV6-3 to TRBJ1-5; D uncertain. Germline lookup yields CDR1 MNHEY and CDR2 SVGEGT. V was clipped by 7 bases and J by 0 bases, with 10 bases between them. The CDR3 length is 14 residues. The CDR3: CASMERTSNQPQHF. The CDR3 region has the DNA TGTGCCAGCATGGAGAGGACTAGCAATCAGCCCCAGCATTTT.

This clonotype is categorized as large (0.1 to 1%). V and J are TRBV29-1 and TRBJ2-7, with 7 nucleotides matching TRBD1. Losses at the gene ends were 5 bases for V and 2 bases for J; bases not matched to a gene: 12. Germline values: CDR1 SQVTM, CDR2 ANQGSEA. The CDR3 totals 15 residues. CDR3 protein: CSVRLPGQLTYEQYF. The CDR3, as DNA: TGCAGCGTTCGCCTTCCGGGACAGCTAACCTACGAGCAGTACTTC.

The gene calls are TRBV9 and TRBJ2-7; D ambiguous. The V gene lost 0 bases and the J gene lost 0 bases, with 7 bases spanning the gap. The CDR3 is made up of 14 amino acids. CDR1 is SGDLS and CDR2 is YYNGEE in the germline V gene. DNA of the CDR3: TGTGCCAGCAGCGTAGGCAGGAGCTCCTACGAGCAGTACTTC. The encoded protein is CASSVGRSSYEQYF.

By share, this clonotype ranks as medium-sized. The chain couples TRBV18 to TRBJ2-3; 8 nucleotides match TRBD2. V shed 7 bases, J shed 3 bases, and the junction held 9 bases outside the gene matches. CDR3 length equals 15 residues. From germline, CDR1 is KGHSH and CDR2 LQKENI. This CDR3 is CASFQILAVTDTQYF. CDR3 DNA: TGTGCCAGCTTCCAGATACTAGCGGTTACAGATACGCAGTATTTT.

By sample fraction, this clonotype is medium-sized. The gene calls are TRBV24-1 and TRBJ2-2; D might be TRBD2 (5 bases). Germline CDR1 is KGHDR and CDR2 is SFDVKD. The ends were cut back, 5 bases at V and 4 bases at J, with 7 bases in the middle. This CDR3 contains 13 residues. This CDR3 reads CATSVGSTGELFF. CDR3 in DNA: TGTGCCACCAGTGTAGGGAGCACCGGGGAGCTGTTTTTT.

Relative to its sample, this clonotype is medium-sized. This chain links TRBV12-3 or TRBV12-4 with TRBJ2-5; D is uncertain. This CDR3 comprises 14 residues. The germline V and J ends were trimmed by 3 bases and 5 bases, with 13 bases remaining between them. CDR3 sequence reads: CASSFALEVETQYF. The CDR3 DNA follows: TGTGCCAGCAGTTTTGCCCTAGAGGTGGAGACCCAGTACTTC.

This chain joins TRBV7-2 and TRBJ1-1; D gene uncertain. This CDR3 contains 14 residues. The V end was cut by 5 bases, the J end by 5 bases, with 15 bases between. Per the germline V gene, CDR1 is SGHTA and CDR2 is FQGNSA. In DNA form, the CDR3 reads TGTGCCAGCAGCGGTGGGAACAAGAGGACTGAAGCTTTCTTT. Translating it yields CASSGGNKRTEAFF.

Regarding this clonotype: At one of its ends the junction is not consistent with the germline gene, which may arise from a read error. The chain is built from TRBV7-9 and TRBJ1-1; D is unresolved. This CDR3 has 13 amino acids. In germline, CDR1 is SEHNR, CDR2 FQNEAQ (reference sequence). CDR3 protein: CASSVATNTEAFF. The DNA of the CDR3 is TGTGCCAGCAGCGTAGCAACGAACACTGAAGCTTTCTTT.

This clonotype ranks as medium-sized. The genes are TRBV18 and TRBJ2-3; D is undetermined. The CDR3 has 13 amino acids. Per germline, CDR1 KGHSH and CDR2 LQKENI. The V gene lost 5 bases and the J gene lost 2 bases, with 8 bases spanning the gap. As DNA, the CDR3 is TGTGCCAGCTCATCCCTAGTCACAGATACGCAGTATTTT. Protein: CASSSLVTDTQYF.

This clonotype qualifies as medium-sized. This sequence joins TRBV6-2 or TRBV6-3 and TRBJ1-6, with 9 nucleotides matching TRBD1. The CDR3 totals 15 residues. The V gene end was trimmed by 6 bases and the J gene end by 7 bases; junction bases not matched to a gene: 7. The germline V gene encodes CDR1 MNHEY and CDR2 SVGEGT. CDR3 nucleotide sequence: TGTGCCAGCAGATTCGGGACAGGGAAAAATTCACCCCTCCACTTT. Protein: CASRFGTGKNSPLHF.

Judged by abundance, this clonotype is medium-sized. V and J are TRBV19 and TRBJ2-5; 11 bases agree with TRBD2. Unmatched junction bases numbered 5, after V lost 6 bases and J lost 5 bases. The CDR3 covers 14 residues. Per germline, CDR1 LNHDA and CDR2 SQIVND (reference sequence). For the CDR3, the DNA is TGTGCCAGTAGCCCTAGCGGGGGGTCGGAGACCCAGTACTTC. The encoded protein is CASSPSGGSETQYF.

This clonotype showed up just a few times. This chain joins TRBV2 and TRBJ1-2; D not resolved. This CDR3 is 14 amino acids long. V was shortened by 4 bases and J by 0 bases, with 9 bases between the two germline ends. The germline CDR1 and CDR2 sequences are SNHLY and FYNNEI. The CDR3 DNA is TGTGCCAGCAGTGGGGGTCAAGCTAACTATGGCTACACCTTC. Amino acids: CASSGGQANYGYTF.

This clonotype rates as medium-sized. The gene calls are TRBV19 and TRBJ2-7; 10 bases are shared with TRBD1. This CDR3 spans 13 amino acids. From germline, CDR1 is LNHDA and CDR2 SQIVND (reference sequence). Trimming at V came to 8 bases and at J to 6 bases, leaving 7 bases not matched to a gene. CDR3 coding DNA: TGTGCCAGTTCCGACAGGGGGCTTTCCGAGCAGTACTTC. It encodes CASSDRGLSEQYF.

V is TRBV20-1 and J is TRBJ2-1, with no clear D. This CDR3 contains 10 residues. V was pared by 2 bases and J by 9 bases, with 5 bases between. Germline assignment: CDR1 DFQATT and CDR2 SNEGSKA (reference sequence). DNA for the CDR3: TGCAGTGCTAGATTCGGTGAGCAGTTCTTC. It specifies CSARFGEQFF.

This clonotype ranks as medium-sized. The chain carries TRBV7-9 and TRBJ1-5; D unresolved. The germline CDR1 and CDR2 sequences are SEHNR and FQNEAQ (reference sequence). The CDR3 runs 13 residues. Trimming removed 5 bases from V and 4 bases from J, with 9 bases in between. The CDR3 bases are TGTGCCAGCAGCCCGTCGGGGAATCAGCCCCAGCATTTT. It codes for CASSPSGNQPQHF.